This is a list of T cell receptor beta chains from one sample in a study of CD8+ T cells in alopecia areata. Data came from immunoSEQ multiplex PCR; TCRdb stores just in-frame clones and leaves some out. The sample lists roughly 200,000 clones, 40% to 65% occurring once. Sample: CD8+ T cells sorted from blood, taken at week 24, from a patient treated with tofacitinib. Receptors originate from a human donor with alopecia areata. CDR3s include the opening cysteine and the closing phenylalanine or tryptophan. D genes are given only for firm matches. Clone size is stated in some rows and not others, as once, few, many or a class when expanded.

d_gene: TRBD1
v_gene: TRBV6-5
abundance: -
j_gene: TRBJ1-4
CDR3nt: TGTGCCAGCAGTCAGGGACAGGGTAGCGAAAAACTGTTTTTT
CDR3aa: CASSQGQGSEKLFF

d_gene: TRBD2
v_gene: TRBV2
abundance: -
j_gene: TRBJ2-7
CDR3nt: TGTGCCAGCAGTGGACTAGCGGGGGGTAACTACGAGCAGTACTTC
CDR3aa: CASSGLAGGNYEQYF

d_gene: -
v_gene: TRBV6-6
abundance: -
j_gene: TRBJ1-1
CDR3nt: TGTGCCAGCAGCTCCGGACAGCTGATTGAAGCTTTCTTT
CDR3aa: CASSSGQLIEAFF

d_gene: -
v_gene: TRBV7-9
abundance: -
j_gene: TRBJ2-3
CDR3nt: TGTGCCAGCAGCCACCCATTGGGGCGAGAGTTCACAGATACGCAGTATTTT
CDR3aa: CASSHPLGREFTDTQYF

d_gene: -
v_gene: TRBV12-5
abundance: -
j_gene: TRBJ1-5
CDR3nt: TGTGCTAGTGGTATGGGTGGGGGGCTCAATCAGCCCCAGCATTTT
CDR3aa: CASGMGGGLNQPQHF

d_gene: -
v_gene: TRBV19
abundance: -
j_gene: TRBJ2-2
CDR3nt: TGTGCCAGTAGTTCCAAGCCCGGGGAGCTGTTTTTT
CDR3aa: CASSSKPGELFF

d_gene: -
v_gene: TRBV14
abundance: few
j_gene: TRBJ2-1
CDR3nt: TGTGCCAGCAGCCAAGAGAGCTGGCTGAATGAGCAGTTCTTC
CDR3aa: CASSQESWLNEQFF

d_gene: TRBD1
v_gene: TRBV5-1
abundance: -
j_gene: TRBJ2-7
CDR3nt: TGCGCCAGCAGCTTGCGGGACAGGGAGGACGAGCAGTACTTC
CDR3aa: CASSLRDREDEQYF

d_gene: -
v_gene: TRBV19
abundance: few
j_gene: TRBJ1-2
CDR3nt: TGTGCCAGTAAGGGTAACTATGGCTACACCTTC
CDR3aa: CASKGNYGYTF

d_gene: -
v_gene: TRBV7-3
abundance: -
j_gene: TRBJ2-2
CDR3nt: TGTGCCAGCAGCTTAACGGGGTCGCCCGGGGAGCTGTTTTTT
CDR3aa: CASSLTGSPGELFF

d_gene: TRBD2
v_gene: TRBV2
abundance: -
j_gene: TRBJ2-3
CDR3nt: TGTGCCAGCAGTGAAATAGCGGGGGGACAAGATACGCAGTATTTT
CDR3aa: CASSEIAGGQDTQYF

d_gene: -
v_gene: TRBV12-5
abundance: few
j_gene: TRBJ1-1
CDR3nt: TGTGCTAGTGGCCCACAGGGGAACACTGAAGCTTTCTTT
CDR3aa: CASGPQGNTEAFF

d_gene: -
v_gene: TRBV2
abundance: -
j_gene: TRBJ2-7
CDR3nt: TGTGCCAGCAAAGGGGAGTCCTACGAGCAGTACTTC
CDR3aa: CASKGESYEQYF

d_gene: -
v_gene: TRBV7-6
abundance: few
j_gene: TRBJ1-5
CDR3nt: TGTGCCAGCAGCCCCGAAGGGGCTGGCAATCAGCCCCAGCATTTT
CDR3aa: CASSPEGAGNQPQHF

d_gene: -
v_gene: TRBV4-3
abundance: few
j_gene: TRBJ2-5
CDR3nt: TGCGCCAGCAGCCAAGATGGAGGAGAGACCCAGTACTTC
CDR3aa: CASSQDGGETQYF

d_gene: TRBD1
v_gene: TRBV4-3
abundance: few
j_gene: TRBJ2-1
CDR3nt: TGCGCCAGCAGCCAAGACGGACAGGGGGTTTGGAATGAGCAGTTCTTC
CDR3aa: CASSQDGQGVWNEQFF

d_gene: TRBD2
v_gene: TRBV4-3
abundance: -
j_gene: TRBJ2-2
CDR3nt: TGCGCCAGCAGCCAAGATATCGTAGCGGGGGAGAACACCGGGGAGCTGTTTTTT
CDR3aa: CASSQDIVAGENTGELFF

d_gene: TRBD1
v_gene: TRBV4-3
abundance: -
j_gene: TRBJ1-1
CDR3nt: TGCGCCAGCAGCCAAGACTCAGGGGGCAACACTGAAGCTTTCTTT
CDR3aa: CASSQDSGGNTEAFF

d_gene: TRBD1
v_gene: TRBV29-1
abundance: -
j_gene: TRBJ2-7
CDR3nt: TGCAGCGTTGAAGTTGAAGACAGGGGTTACGAGCAGTACTTC
CDR3aa: CSVEVEDRGYEQYF

d_gene: TRBD1
v_gene: TRBV30
abundance: -
j_gene: TRBJ1-6
CDR3nt: TGTGCCTGGAGTGAAGACGGGACAGGGGGCGATTCACCCCTCCACTTT
CDR3aa: CAWSEDGTGGDSPLHF

d_gene: TRBD1
v_gene: TRBV15
abundance: -
j_gene: TRBJ1-6
CDR3nt: TGTGCCACCAGCAGGGGCCTCAGGGGGCGAGGCCACTTT
CDR3aa: CATSRGLRGRGHF

d_gene: -
v_gene: TRBV19
abundance: -
j_gene: TRBJ2-7
CDR3nt: TGTGCCAGTACCTCCGGGACGGACCACTACGAGCAGTACTTC
CDR3aa: CASTSGTDHYEQYF

d_gene: -
v_gene: TRBV29-1
abundance: -
j_gene: TRBJ1-2
CDR3nt: TGCAGCGTTGAAGACACGACAGTGGGCCAAGGGTATGGCTACACCTTC
CDR3aa: CSVEDTTVGQGYGYTF

d_gene: -
v_gene: TRBV6-6
abundance: -
j_gene: TRBJ1-6
CDR3nt: TGTGCCAGCAGTTACTTCCAAGAACCCCTCCACTTT
CDR3aa: CASSYFQEPLHF

d_gene: TRBD2
v_gene: TRBV7-2
abundance: -
j_gene: TRBJ2-3
CDR3nt: TGTGCCAGCAGCCCCTTAGCGGGGGGGAGCACAGATACGCAGTATTTT
CDR3aa: CASSPLAGGSTDTQYF

d_gene: -
v_gene: TRBV2
abundance: once
j_gene: TRBJ1-2
CDR3nt: TGTGCCAGCAGTGTAGGACAAGTCTACACCTTC
CDR3aa: CASSVGQVYTF

d_gene: TRBD1
v_gene: TRBV30
abundance: -
j_gene: TRBJ2-1
CDR3nt: TGTGCCTGGGGGACAGGGAGCTCCTACAATGAGCAGTTCTTC
CDR3aa: CAWGTGSSYNEQFF

d_gene: TRBD2
v_gene: TRBV7-8
abundance: -
j_gene: TRBJ2-5
CDR3nt: TGTGCCAGCAGCGGGAATAGCGGGGGGGCCGGTGAAGAGACCCAGTACTTC
CDR3aa: CASSGNSGGAGEETQYF

d_gene: -
v_gene: TRBV30
abundance: -
j_gene: TRBJ2-5
CDR3nt: TGTGCCTGGAGTTCTCAGGTCTTGGGGGAGACCCAGTACTTC
CDR3aa: CAWSSQVLGETQYF

d_gene: -
v_gene: TRBV4-3
abundance: -
j_gene: TRBJ2-1
CDR3nt: TGCGCCAGCAGCCAAGTGAGGTACGACCTCTACAATGAGCAGTTCTTC
CDR3aa: CASSQVRYDLYNEQFF

d_gene: -
v_gene: TRBV4-1
abundance: few
j_gene: TRBJ1-4
CDR3nt: TGCGCCAGCAGCCAAGATCAGCGGGGAAATGAAAAACTGTTTTTT
CDR3aa: CASSQDQRGNEKLFF

d_gene: -
v_gene: TRBV13
abundance: few
j_gene: TRBJ2-3
CDR3nt: TGTGCCAGCAGAGACGGGACTAGCACAGATACGCAGTATTTT
CDR3aa: CASRDGTSTDTQYF

d_gene: TRBD1
v_gene: TRBV6-5
abundance: -
j_gene: TRBJ1-5
CDR3nt: TGTGCCAGCAGTACGGACAGGGGCAATCAGCCCCAGCATTTT
CDR3aa: CASSTDRGNQPQHF

d_gene: -
v_gene: TRBV7-3
abundance: -
j_gene: TRBJ2-3
CDR3nt: TGTGCCAGCAGCTCCCACGGAACCTACGGACCAGATACGCAGTATTTT
CDR3aa: CASSSHGTYGPDTQYF

d_gene: -
v_gene: TRBV30
abundance: few
j_gene: TRBJ2-7
CDR3nt: TGTGCCTGGAGTCCTCCCTCGGGGGCCTACGAGCAGTACTTC
CDR3aa: CAWSPPSGAYEQYF

d_gene: -
v_gene: TRBV11-2
abundance: -
j_gene: TRBJ2-7
CDR3nt: TGTGCCAGCAGCTTAGAGAATGGGTCCGAGCAGTACTTC
CDR3aa: CASSLENGSEQYF

d_gene: -
v_gene: TRBV15
abundance: -
j_gene: TRBJ2-2
CDR3nt: TGTGCCACCAGCAGAGAGACCGGGGAGCTGTTTTTT
CDR3aa: CATSRETGELFF

d_gene: -
v_gene: TRBV5-1
abundance: once
j_gene: TRBJ1-1
CDR3nt: TGCGCCAGCAGCTTGGAAGGAGTGAACACTGAAGCTTTCTTT
CDR3aa: CASSLEGVNTEAFF

d_gene: TRBD1
v_gene: TRBV5-6
abundance: -
j_gene: TRBJ2-7
CDR3nt: TGTGCCAGCTGCGACGGGACAGGGGCCTCGTCACCTCCTCACGAGCAGTACTTC
CDR3aa: CASCDGTGASSPPHEQYF

d_gene: TRBD1
v_gene: TRBV4-1
abundance: -
j_gene: TRBJ2-3
CDR3nt: TGCGCCAGCAGCCAAGGGACAGGGTTGCAGTATTTT
CDR3aa: CASSQGTGLQYF

d_gene: TRBD1
v_gene: TRBV6-5
abundance: -
j_gene: TRBJ1-1
CDR3nt: TGTGCCAGCAGCATTAATAGGGGGCACGAAGCTTTCTTT
CDR3aa: CASSINRGHEAFF

d_gene: -
v_gene: TRBV30
abundance: -
j_gene: TRBJ1-4
CDR3nt: TGTGCCTGGACGGATGGGGAAAAACTGTTTTTT
CDR3aa: CAWTDGEKLFF

d_gene: TRBD1
v_gene: TRBV7-9
abundance: few
j_gene: TRBJ1-2
CDR3nt: TGTGCCAGCAGCTGGACAGGGGAAGGAAATGGCTACACCTTC
CDR3aa: CASSWTGEGNGYTF

d_gene: -
v_gene: TRBV6-1
abundance: -
j_gene: TRBJ2-2
CDR3nt: TGTGCCAGCGCAGCCGGATGGGACGGGGAGCTGTTTTTT
CDR3aa: CASAAGWDGELFF

d_gene: -
v_gene: TRBV27
abundance: -
j_gene: TRBJ2-1
CDR3nt: TGTGCCAGCAGGCCAACGCAGGTGGAGTACAATGAGCAGTTCTTC
CDR3aa: CASRPTQVEYNEQFF

d_gene: -
v_gene: TRBV25-1
abundance: -
j_gene: TRBJ2-6
CDR3nt: TGTGCCGCCTCTGGGGCCAACGTCCTGACTTTC
CDR3aa: CAASGANVLTF

d_gene: -
v_gene: TRBV30
abundance: once
j_gene: TRBJ1-4
CDR3nt: TGTGCCTGGAGTGATGACTACGGCGGGGTTGACGAAAAACTGTTTTTT
CDR3aa: CAWSDDYGGVDEKLFF

d_gene: TRBD1
v_gene: TRBV29-1
abundance: few
j_gene: TRBJ1-1
CDR3nt: TGCAGCGCTACGGACAGTCCACAGGGGGCTTTCTTT
CDR3aa: CSATDSPQGAFF

d_gene: -
v_gene: TRBV12-5
abundance: once
j_gene: TRBJ2-5
CDR3nt: TGTGCTAGTGGTTCCGGGGGGACAAACCAAGAGACCCAGTACTTC
CDR3aa: CASGSGGTNQETQYF

d_gene: -
v_gene: TRBV5-6
abundance: -
j_gene: TRBJ2-7
CDR3nt: TGTGCCAGCAGCTTGGAGACTCCCGAGCAGTACTTC
CDR3aa: CASSLETPEQYF

d_gene: -
v_gene: TRBV29-1
abundance: -
j_gene: TRBJ2-7
CDR3nt: TGCAGCGCCGCCTCCGGGAACTCCTACGAGCAGTACTTC
CDR3aa: CSAASGNSYEQYF

d_gene: -
v_gene: TRBV25-1
abundance: -
j_gene: TRBJ1-1
CDR3nt: TGTGCCAGCAGTGACACTACTGAAGCTTTCTTT
CDR3aa: CASSDTTEAFF

d_gene: TRBD1
v_gene: TRBV5-4
abundance: once
j_gene: TRBJ2-1
CDR3nt: TGTGCCAGCAGCGACCGGGACAGTAAGATCTACAATGAGCAGTTCTTC
CDR3aa: CASSDRDSKIYNEQFF

d_gene: -
v_gene: TRBV30
abundance: -
j_gene: TRBJ2-3
CDR3nt: TGTGCCTGGAGTTTGGGATCGTCTGGACAGAACCTCTTCGAGGCAGATACGCAGTATTTT
CDR3aa: CAWSLGSSGQNLFEADTQYF

d_gene: -
v_gene: TRBV27
abundance: -
j_gene: TRBJ1-1
CDR3nt: TGTGCCAGCAGTTTCGCGAGAAGAAACACTGAAGCTTTCTTT
CDR3aa: CASSFARRNTEAFF

d_gene: -
v_gene: TRBV2
abundance: few
j_gene: TRBJ2-7
CDR3nt: TGTGCCAGCACTCCAGGGGCGTCCTACGAGCAGTACTTC
CDR3aa: CASTPGASYEQYF

d_gene: -
v_gene: TRBV10-3
abundance: -
j_gene: TRBJ2-1
CDR3nt: TGTGCCATTGGTGGAAATGAGCAGTTCTTC
CDR3aa: CAIGGNEQFF